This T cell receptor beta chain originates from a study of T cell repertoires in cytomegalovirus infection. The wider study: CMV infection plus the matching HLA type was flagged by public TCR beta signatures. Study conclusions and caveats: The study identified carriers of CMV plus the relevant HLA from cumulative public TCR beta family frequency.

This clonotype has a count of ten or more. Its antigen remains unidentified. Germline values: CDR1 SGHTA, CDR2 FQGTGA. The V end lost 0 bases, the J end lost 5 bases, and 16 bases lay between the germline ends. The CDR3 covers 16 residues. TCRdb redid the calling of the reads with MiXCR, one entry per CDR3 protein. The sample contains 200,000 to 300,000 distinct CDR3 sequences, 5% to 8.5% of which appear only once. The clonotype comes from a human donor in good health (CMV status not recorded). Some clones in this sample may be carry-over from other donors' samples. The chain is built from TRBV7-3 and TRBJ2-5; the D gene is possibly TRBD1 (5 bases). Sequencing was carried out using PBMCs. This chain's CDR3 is CASSLTGQGSWETQYF. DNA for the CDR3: TGTGCCAGCAGCTTAACGGGTCAGGGAAGCTGGGAGACCCAGTACTTC.